The next 8 T cell receptor beta chains were all read from a single sample in a study of T cells after yellow fever vaccination. TCRdb recomputed calls from the 5' RACE reads with MiXCR, one row per CDR3 protein. Among some 420,000 distinct CDR3 sequences, under 20% were seen once, and the ten largest hold around 17%. Here the sequenced sample was PBMCs, taken before the yellow fever booster vaccination. The receptors originated from a man aged 18-30 years who received the YFV17D yellow fever vaccine.

The gene calls are TRBV5-1 and TRBJ1-1, with D perhaps TRBD1 (5 bases). Germline values: CDR1 SGHRS, CDR2 YFSETQ. The V end was cut by 6 bases, the J end by 2 bases, with 17 bases between. This CDR3 comprises 15 residues. The DNA of the CDR3 is TGCGCCAGCAAGCGTCTTGTAGGGGCCAACACTGAAGCTTTCTTT. Translation: CASKRLVGANTEAFF.

The J gene is TRBJ1-1, the V gene TRBV12-3 or TRBV12-4; 8 nucleotides line up with TRBD1. V lost 5 bases and J lost 2; bases outside the gene matches: 4. The CDR3 contains 14 residues. The CDR3 protein is CASSGTGFNTEAFF. The CDR3 nucleotides read TGTGCCAGCAGTGGGACAGGTTTTAACACTGAAGCTTTCTTT.

This clonotype was observed a few times. The genes are TRBV29-1 and TRBJ1-2; no reliable D call. The CDR3 consists of 12 residues. Germline CDR1 reads SQVTM; CDR2 reads ANQGSEA. V lost 3 bases, J lost 8 bases, and 13 bases lay in between. CDR3 nucleotide sequence: TGCAGCGTTGAGAGTCAAGCAGGCGGCTACACCTTC. Translation: CSVESQAGGYTF.

The gene calls are TRBV9 and TRBJ2-7; 7 bases fit TRBD1. CDR1 and CDR2 (germline): SGDLS, YYNGEE. J lost 0 bases, V lost 0 bases, and 6 bases had no gene match. The CDR3 extends over 16 amino acids. CDR3 loop: CASSVASGGASYEQYF. CDR3 bases: TGTGCCAGCAGCGTAGCATCAGGGGGTGCCTCCTACGAGCAGTACTTC.

This clonotype was detected a few times. The chain joins TRBV20-1 to TRBJ2-1; D is possibly TRBD1 (6 bases). V dropped 1 base and J dropped 6 bases, with 16 bases sitting between them. Germline V gene sequence: CDR1 DFQATT, CDR2 SNEGSKA (reference sequence). CDR3 length: 15 residues. CDR3 residues: CSARAATGVRNEQFF. The CDR3 nucleotides are TGCAGTGCTAGAGCCGCGACAGGAGTCCGCAATGAGCAGTTCTTC.

At least ten counts were recorded for this clonotype. The rearrangement joins TRBV5-1 to TRBJ2-3; D might be TRBD2 (5 bases). Germline-derived CDR1 and CDR2 are SGHRS and YFSETQ. Trimming took off 0 bases at V and 5 bases at J, with 13 bases between the two ends. This CDR3 has 15 amino acids. CDR3 sequence (DNA): TGCGCCAGCAGCTTGGACCTTTCCGAGGGAGATACGCAGTATTTT. Protein: CASSLDLSEGDTQYF.

This clonotype has only a few counts. V usage is TRBV4-2 and J usage is TRBJ2-1, with D hard to call. Trimming cost V 2 bases and J 2 bases, with 10 bases left between them. This CDR3 is built from 15 residues. Germline CDR1 is LGHNA and CDR2 is YNFKEQ. The CDR3 DNA reads TGTGCCAGCAGCCAAAGATCGCGTGCCTACAATGAGCAGTTCTTC. Translation gives CASSQRSRAYNEQFF.

The chain recombines TRBV3-1 with TRBJ1-1; D not resolved. The V and J ends lost 1 base and 4 bases respectively, with 7 bases between them. The CDR3 is made up of 13 amino acids. The V gene's germline CDR1 is LGHDT and CDR2 YNNKEL (reference sequence). The CDR3 DNA reads as TGTGCCAGCAGCCAAGTTCTCGGCACTGAAGCTTTCTTT. Amino acid sequence: CASSQVLGTEAFF.